Described below is a single TCR beta chain sequence and its context. Its cognate antigen is unknown. CDR3 regions were amplified by Arm-PCR using iRepertoire HTBI primers to build TCR beta libraries. TCRdb used MiXCR to reprocess the multiplex PCR reads, holding one entry per CDR3 protein. The sample has 400,000 to 450,000 distinct CDR3 sequences, about 25% seen once. This sample stems from a study of regulatory T cells in long-lasting Graves disease. The study's findings and limits: Among persistent patients, a larger number of public clonotypes were shared (roughly 2,900) than among newly diagnosed patients (about 970).

The time point here: persistent/refractory GD, antithyroid drugs over 5 years with positive TRAb. RNA from PBMCs was the source of the TCR library. Germline V CDR1 and CDR2: MDHEN, SYDVKM. This CDR3 contains 19 residues. V shed 3 bases and J 8 bases; nucleotides not matched to a gene: 16. The sequencing used peripheral blood mononuclear cells (PBMCs), collected when the disease was refractory, from a patient treated with antithyroid drugs. The sequence came from a female donor with Graves disease. The chain carries TRBV28 and TRBJ1-4; 12 bases fit TRBD1. CDR3 sequence reads: CASSLGTGGGGSTSEKLFF. DNA of the CDR3: TGTGCCAGCAGTTTGGGGACAGGGGGCGGAGGTTCTACGTCCGAAAAACTGTTTTTT.